Following are 19 T cell receptor beta chains from one sample sequenced in a study of human T cells and chemical hapten exposure (dated by TCRdb to the early 2020s). The intended sense of this specimen's time point label: patch test 1, 2 weeks after DPC sensitization. The sample's treatment or condition, from its label and the paper: therapeutic diphenylcyclopropenone sensitization with weekly scalp DPC. The library was generated by RACE. Sequencing used a NextSeq 500. TCRdb reworked the public reads: Q25 trimming with fastp, MiXCR clone assembly, productive beta chains retained. Each entry merges the rows of one CDR3 protein and shows their most common DNA and genes. The sample contains about 71,000 distinct CDR3 sequences, around 10% of them found a single time. The ten largest clonotypes hold over 3% of the sample. The material was whole blood, obtained in connection with sensitization to the hapten diphenylcyclopropenone (DPC). All receptors derive from a woman in her forties with alopecia areata. Some clones in this sample may be carry-over from other donors' samples.

V gene TRBV4-3 combines with J gene TRBJ2-7, with D hard to call. CDR1 LGHNA and CDR2 YSLEER come from the germline V gene. The CDR3 extends over 13 amino acids. Trimming took 0 bases from V and 10 from J, leaving 13 bases between them. CDR3 in amino acids: CASSQERRFDQYF. Written as DNA, the CDR3 is TGCGCCAGCAGCCAAGAAAGGAGATTCGACCAGTACTTC.

This clonotype has ten or more counts. The V gene is TRBV9, the J gene TRBJ2-2; D is ambiguous. The germline V and J ends were trimmed by 3 bases and 4 bases, with 16 bases remaining between them. The germline CDR1 and CDR2 sequences are SGDLS and YYNGEE. The CDR3 consists of 16 residues. The CDR3 region is CASSETGPTGTGELFF. Here the CDR3 DNA reads TGTGCCAGCAGCGAGACCGGGCCAACCGGCACCGGGGAGCTGTTTTTT.

This clonotype has just a few counts. The chain is built from TRBV7-9 and TRBJ2-1; 8 bases fit TRBD1. Germline trimming cut 6 bases from V and 4 bases from J; bases unmatched to any gene: 5. Germline assignment: CDR1 SEHNR and CDR2 FQNEAQ (reference sequence). The CDR3 has 14 amino acids. This CDR3 reads CASSSGTGYNEQFF. CDR3 DNA sequence: TGTGCCAGCAGTTCCGGGACAGGATACAATGAGCAGTTCTTC.

Many counts were recorded for this clonotype. This chain connects TRBV7-2 to TRBJ2-5; 8 bases are a match to TRBD2. The CDR3 has 16 amino acids. CDR1 is SGHTA and CDR2 is FQGNSA in the germline V gene. V was pared by 3 bases and J by 2 bases, with 8 bases of the junction left unmatched. The CDR3 protein is CASSFGGGNTQETQYF. The CDR3 DNA reads TGTGCCAGCAGCTTTGGCGGGGGGAACACTCAAGAGACCCAGTACTTC.

A word on this clonotype: This may be a read error: a much more frequent sequence differs by one nucleotide. The chain carries TRBV5-1 and TRBJ1-1; tentative D call: TRBD1 (5 bases). Trimming removed 5 bases at V and 4 bases at J, with 15 bases between. CDR3 length: 14 residues. Germline CDR1 SGHRS, CDR2 YFSETQ. The CDR3 region is CASSTLGGSTEAFF. CDR3 DNA sequence: TGCGCCAGCAGTACCCTCGGGGGTAGCACTGAAGCTTTCTTT.

This clonotype came up many times. The chain links TRBV29-1 to TRBJ2-5, with 7 bases fitting TRBD1. Germline V gives CDR1 SQVTM, CDR2 ANQGSEA. The J segment lost 2 bases and the V segment lost 7 bases, leaving 7 bases of the junction unmatched. The CDR3 covers 13 residues. CDR3 region: CSARQGSQETQYF. Here the CDR3 DNA reads TGCAGCGCCAGACAGGGCAGTCAAGAGACCCAGTACTTC.

This clonotype was picked up many times. This chain links TRBV9 with TRBJ2-1; D unresolved. Deletions cut 4 bases from V and 4 bases from J, with 12 bases between. The CDR3 totals 14 residues. Germline V lookup: CDR1 SGDLS, CDR2 YYNGEE. CDR3 loop: CASSSGYPYNEQFF. The CDR3 DNA sequence: TGTGCCAGCAGCTCAGGATACCCGTACAATGAGCAGTTCTTC. The full variable domain, in which reference TRBV9 and TRBJ2-1 provide the parts outside the CDR3, is DSGVTQTPKHLITATGQRVTLRCSPRSGDLSVYWYQQSLDQGLQFLIQYYNGEERAKGNILERFSAQQFPDLHSELNLSSLELGDSALYFCASSSGYPYNEQFFGPGTRLTVL.

This sequence joins TRBV29-1 and TRBJ2-7; D may be TRBD1 (5 bases). Deletions cut 6 bases from V and 2 bases from J, with 17 bases between. CDR1 is SQVTM, CDR2 ANQGSEA, per germline. The CDR3 is made up of 14 amino acids. CDR3 region: CSVTGRAGAYEQYF. CDR3 coding DNA: TGCAGCGTCACGGGCAGGGCCGGAGCCTACGAGCAGTACTTC.

This clonotype showed up just a few times. The chain combines TRBV5-6 with TRBJ2-7, with 7 bases aligning to TRBD1. The ends lost 3 bases at V and 6 bases at J; junction bases unmatched: 9. This CDR3 has 14 amino acids. CDR1 and CDR2 from the germline V gene are SGHDT and YYEEEE. The CDR3 DNA reads TGTGCCAGCAGCTCAGGGGGAACTTTGGGCGAGCAGTACTTC. This sequence encodes CASSSGGTLGEQYF.

This clonotype was counted only a few times. The chain carries TRBV4-2 and TRBJ2-4; TRBD2 is a possible D gene (5 bases). There are 18 residues in the CDR3. Trimming shortened V by 2 bases and J by 5 bases, and 22 bases separated the two germline ends. Looked up from germline, CDR1 is LGHNA and CDR2 is YNFKEQ. CDR3 sequence: CASSQRLFPGMRENIQYF. The CDR3 DNA is TGTGCCAGCAGCCAAAGGCTCTTTCCGGGGATGAGGGAAAACATTCAGTACTTC.

This clonotype was recorded at least ten times. The chain combines TRBV10-3 with TRBJ1-1; 8 bases fit TRBD1. From germline, CDR1 is ENHRY and CDR2 SYGVKD. The V and J ends lost 6 bases and 5 bases, in that order; junction bases with no gene match: 8. The CDR3 is 14 amino acids. CDR3 in DNA: TGTGCCATCAGCTTCGGACAGGGAGGAACTGAAGCTTTCTTT. Its translation is CAISFGQGGTEAFF.

This clonotype was observed at least ten times. This rearrangement joins TRBV5-1 to TRBJ2-2, with TRBD1 matching 7 bases. CDR1 and CDR2 (germline): SGHRS, YFSETQ. With V trimmed by 7 bases and J by 3 bases, 9 bases remained unmatched. There are 15 residues in the CDR3. The DNA for the CDR3 is TGCGCCAGCGTCAGGACAGGTTCCGACACCGGGGAGCTGTTTTTT. Amino acids: CASVRTGSDTGELFF.

This clonotype showed up many times. The chain links TRBV19 to TRBJ1-5; D gene unclear. The CDR3 sequence is 14 residues long. Trimming took off 5 bases at V and 6 bases at J, with 14 bases between the two ends. Germline values: CDR1 LNHDA, CDR2 SQIVND (reference sequence). The CDR3 loop reads CASSPRSNGQPQHF. Written as DNA, the CDR3 is TGTGCCAGTAGTCCGAGATCCAACGGTCAGCCCCAGCATTTT. The full variable domain, its missing parts supplied by reference TRBV19 and TRBJ1-5, is DGGITQSPKYLFRKEGQNVTLSCEQNLNHDAMYWYRQDPGQGLRLIYYSQIVNDFQKGDIAEGYSVSREKKESFPLTVTSAQKNPTAFYLCASSPRSNGQPQHFGDGTRLSIL.

In this sample, this clonotype turned up many times. The chain couples TRBV6-6 to TRBJ2-3; TRBD2 aligns across 8 bases. Looked up from germline, CDR1 is MNHNY and CDR2 is SVGAGI (reference sequence). V lost 4 bases and J lost 4; bases outside the gene matches: 16. This CDR3 region has 18 residues. Written as DNA, the CDR3 is TGTGCCAGCAGTTTCAGCTTAGCGGGGTCGGCGGACCCAGATACGCAGTATTTT. Encoded protein: CASSFSLAGSADPDTQYF.

This clonotype was detected a few times. V gene TRBV29-1 combines with J gene TRBJ1-6, with D unresolved. Germline CDR1 SQVTM, CDR2 ANQGSEA. This CDR3 spans 13 amino acids. V was shortened by 4 bases and J by 3 bases, with 7 bases between the two germline ends. In DNA, the CDR3 is TGCAGCGTTGCAGTGGACTATAATTCACCCCTCCACTTT. It specifies CSVAVDYNSPLHF.

The table lists this clonotype with many counts. The chain employs TRBV6-2 or TRBV6-3 and TRBJ2-1; a possible D gene is TRBD1 (6 bases). The CDR3 totals 13 residues. Germline values: CDR1 MNHEY, CDR2 SVGEGT. The germline V and J ends were trimmed by 0 bases and 7 bases, with 7 bases remaining between them. The CDR3 region is CASSYSGANEQFF. The CDR3 nucleotides read TGTGCCAGCAGTTACTCGGGGGCTAATGAGCAGTTCTTC.

The table lists this clonotype with a few counts. CDR3 in amino acids: CASSPPGSEKLFF. The CDR3 DNA sequence: TGTGCCAGCAGCCCACCAGGGTCTGAAAAACTGTTTTTT. This chain uses TRBV3-1 with TRBJ1-4, with D maybe TRBD1 (5 bases). The CDR3 consists of 13 residues. Germline values: CDR1 LGHDT, CDR2 YNNKEL (reference sequence). V lost 4 bases and J lost 7, with 10 bases in between.

This clonotype has just a few counts. The chain links TRBV7-9 to TRBJ1-4; TRBD1 might be the D (5 bases). Germline-derived CDR1 and CDR2 are SEHNR and FQNEAQ (reference sequence). The CDR3 has 19 residues. Trimming took off 5 bases at V and 0 bases at J, with 22 bases between the two ends. CDR3 loop: CASSDNRDGDFATNEKLFF. The DNA for the CDR3 is TGTGCCAGCAGCGATAACCGGGACGGCGACTTTGCAACTAATGAAAAACTGTTTTTT.

The chain uses TRBV27 and TRBJ2-7, with D hard to call. Germline CDR1 reads MNHEY; CDR2 reads SMNVEV (reference sequence). V lost 6 bases, J lost 0 bases, and 9 bases lay in between. The CDR3 is made up of 13 amino acids. This CDR3 is CASRTASSYEQYF. In nucleotides, the CDR3 is TGTGCCAGCAGGACGGCAAGCTCCTACGAGCAGTACTTC.